This is a list of T cell receptor beta chains from one sample in a study of siplizumab effects on memory and regulatory T cells. The repertoire was sequenced with immunoSEQ multiplex PCR; TCRdb's copy has only in-frame clones and lacks some. This table has 100,000 or so clones, 94% appearing once. Material: Tregs sorted from blood. The source is a human donor in good health. Each CDR3 is given with its conserved first and last residue. D genes are given only for firm matches. The size field is filled for only some rows; it gives once, few, many or a size class.

v_gene,d_gene,abundance,j_gene,CDR3nt,CDR3aa
TRBV28,NA,NA,TRBJ2-7,TGTGCCAGCAGTTATTCAGTCAACGAGCAGTACTTC,CASSYSVNEQYF
TRBV29-1,NA,NA,TRBJ1-1,TGCAGCGTTGAAGACCCGGGATCCAACACTGAAGCTTTCTTT,CSVEDPGSNTEAFF
TRBV10-1,TRBD2,NA,TRBJ2-7,TGCGCCAGCAGTGAGAGTAGCGGGAGGTGGCAGTACTTC,CASSESSGRWQYF
TRBV7-9,NA,NA,TRBJ1-1,TGTGCCAGCAGCTTAGGAGGTATAGGACGTAACACTGAAGCTTTCTTT,CASSLGGIGRNTEAFF
TRBV14,NA,NA,TRBJ2-7,TGTGCCAGCAGCCAAGATCGGTTGGGGCGGCAGTACTTC,CASSQDRLGRQYF
TRBV28,TRBD2,NA,TRBJ2-1,TGTGCCAGCAAAAGGTGGGGCGGGAGCAGTTACAATGAGCAGTTCTTC,CASKRWGGSSYNEQFF
TRBV14,NA,NA,TRBJ1-2,TGTGCCAGCAGCCAGGGGGTCGGCGGCTACACCTTC,CASSQGVGGYTF
TRBV7-9,TRBD2,NA,TRBJ2-5,TGTGCCAGCAGCACCCCCGGACTAGCGGGAGGGCCTCAAGAGACCCAGTACTTC,CASSTPGLAGGPQETQYF
TRBV20-1,NA,NA,TRBJ1-2,TGCAGTGCTCCTTACAGGGTGAGCTACACCTTC,CSAPYRVSYTF
TRBV5-4,NA,NA,TRBJ2-5,TGTGCCAGCAGCTTGATTCAGGGGGAGACCCAGTACTTC,CASSLIQGETQYF
TRBV7-9,TRBD2,NA,TRBJ2-7,TGTGCCAGCAATCTCGGGGGGAGCTCCTACGAGCAGTACTTC,CASNLGGSSYEQYF
TRBV28,NA,NA,TRBJ2-7,TGTGCCAGCAGTCGAGTGAGCGGTAGGAATTATTACGAGCAGTACTTC,CASSRVSGRNYYEQYF
TRBV7-2,NA,few,TRBJ2-5,TGTGCCAGCAGCTACGGGGGCCCAGAGACCCAGTACTTC,CASSYGGPETQYF
TRBV28,NA,NA,TRBJ2-1,TGTGCCAGCCTCTTACAGGGATCACTATACAATGAGCAGTTCTTC,CASLLQGSLYNEQFF
TRBV6-6,NA,NA,TRBJ2-4,TGTGCCAGCAGTTACAGGAACATTCAGTACTTC,CASSYRNIQYF
TRBV6-5,NA,few,TRBJ1-4,TGTGCCAGCAGGGGAGGGGTTAATGAAAAACTGTTTTTT,CASRGGVNEKLFF
TRBV30,NA,NA,TRBJ1-4,TGTGCCTGGAGTGTACGGAATGAAAAACTGTTTTTT,CAWSVRNEKLFF
TRBV19,NA,NA,TRBJ2-1,TGTGCCAGTAGTCCATCTACCAGGAGCAATGAGCAGTTCTTC,CASSPSTRSNEQFF
TRBV15,NA,NA,TRBJ2-6,TGTGCCACCAGCAGAGATATTGCGAGCTCTGGGGCCAACGTCCTGACTTTC,CATSRDIASSGANVLTF
TRBV5-6,NA,NA,TRBJ1-1,TGTGCCAGCAGCCCGAATTTGGTGGCGAACACTGAAGCTTTCTTT,CASSPNLVANTEAFF
TRBV2,TRBD1,NA,TRBJ2-1,TGTGCCAGCAGCGTCAGGGGGCGGGAGCAGTTCTTC,CASSVRGREQFF
TRBV18,TRBD2,NA,TRBJ2-1,TGTGCCAGCTCATCACTAGCGGGAGAGTACAATGAGCAGTTCTTC,CASSSLAGEYNEQFF
TRBV11-2,TRBD2,NA,TRBJ2-7,TGTGCCAGCAGCTTAGTAGCGGGAGTGAACTACGAGCAGTACTTC,CASSLVAGVNYEQYF
TRBV5-1,NA,NA,TRBJ2-6,TGCGCCAGCAGCCAGGGGTCTGGGGCCAACGTCCTGACTTTC,CASSQGSGANVLTF
TRBV19,NA,NA,TRBJ2-2,TGTGCCAGTCGTATTTCGAACACCGGGGAGCTGTTTTTT,CASRISNTGELFF
TRBV5-1,TRBD1,NA,TRBJ1-4,TGCGCCAGCAGCAGGACAGGGGCCCCAACTAATGAAAAACTGTTTTTT,CASSRTGAPTNEKLFF
TRBV7-9,NA,few,TRBJ1-4,TGTGCCAGCACCAGACTTGGACAGCTCGCAACTAATGAAAAACTGTTTTTT,CASTRLGQLATNEKLFF
TRBV7-9,NA,NA,TRBJ2-7,TGTGCCAGCAGCTTACTGGCCTCCTACGAGCAGTACTTC,CASSLLASYEQYF
TRBV7-9,NA,NA,TRBJ2-7,TGTGCCAGCAGCTCTGGACAGACCCTTAGGGACGAGCAGTACTTC,CASSSGQTLRDEQYF
TRBV18,NA,NA,TRBJ2-7,TGTGCCAGCTCACCAATTCGGGGAGCGCTCGAGCAGTACTTC,CASSPIRGALEQYF
TRBV11-2,NA,NA,TRBJ2-5,TGTGCCAGCAGCCGGACTGGGAGATTGGAGACCCAGTACTTC,CASSRTGRLETQYF
TRBV18,NA,once,TRBJ1-2,TGTGCCAGCTCACGATCTGTCGGGATGGATGGCTACACCTTC,CASSRSVGMDGYTF
TRBV19,TRBD2,NA,TRBJ2-1,TGTGCCAGTAGTAAAAAGCGGGAGGTCAAGAATGAGCAGTTCTTC,CASSKKREVKNEQFF
TRBV6-6,NA,NA,TRBJ2-7,TGTGCCAGCAGTTACTCCCCGGGGACACCCGTTCGCGAGCAGTACTTC,CASSYSPGTPVREQYF